Listed here is a single TCR beta chain. Its antigen is not yet known. Per-nucleotide qualities are absent, and no much larger clonotype sits a single base away. Donors were healthy HIV-negative adults with no recently reported acute infections or vaccinations. Only Caucasian adults living in Nashville, Tennessee, USA were represented among the donors. For unsorted samples, around 85 million PBMCs were counted, and genomic DNA was extracted using the QIAamp DNA Blood Mini kit. Blood was collected by leukapheresis, and PBMCs were isolated by Ficoll-Histopaque density gradient centrifugation and then cryopreserved in liquid nitrogen vapor phase. These data are taken from a study of shared clonotypes between healthy human individuals (dated by TCRdb to 2019 to 2021). About the study as a whole: A couple of women and a few men aged 18 to 49 years were included in the cohort. To estimate repertoire size and how much clonotype sharing occurs between individuals, the study deeply sequenced the blood TCR repertoires of roughly 5 healthy adults. To increase sequencing depth and limit assay-specific biases, different laboratories used diverse techniques to prepare libraries and sequence TCR repertoires. Each donor's leukapheresis produced roughly between about 0.9 and 9.5 billion PBMCs.

TCR CDR3 regions were amplified from genomic DNA by multiplex PCR using the deep immunoSEQ assay. Genomic DNA extracted from each cell subset was distributed evenly over all wells of several immunoSEQ 96-well plates, and each plate served as one replicate. For unsorted PBMC, approximately 290 ng genomic DNA, equal to 25,000 to 35,000 T cell genomes, was loaded into each replicate PCR. Ten immunoSEQ deep assay plates were used to sequence the unsorted PBMC genomic DNA. Purified libraries were quantified with a Qubit 3.0 fluorometer, sized on a Bioanalyzer 2100, and re-quantified with the KAPA Library Quantification kit. Every immunoSEQ 96-well plate was sequenced on a dedicated single-read 150-cycle Illumina NextSeq 550 flow cell. Per the original workflow: Because the immunoSEQ output held only junctional sequences and lacked quality scores, the filtering could not match the filtering applied to full-length reads. Sequences were annotated with PyIR, a Python wrapper for IgBLAST v1.9, using IMGT germline references to assign V/J genes and CDR3. Reads with weak V/J assignments (E-value above 1e-6), missing CDR3, stop codons, out-of-frame junctions, or ambiguous translated residues were removed. V3J clonotypes were defined as sequences sharing the same inferred V gene, J gene, and CDR3 amino acid sequence. Percentage overlap between repertoires was computed as shared unique clonotypes divided by the size of the smaller repertoire. Richness of each repertoire was evaluated using RTK rarefaction, the Chao1 estimator, and Recon v2.1 estimates of unobserved clonotypes. TCRdb mirrors the immuneACCESS table, restricted to in-frame sequences. Some clones are absent from its copies; in checked studies, under half trace to an unresolved V gene, and the reason for the others is unknown. From that table come the V and J calls and clone size; the DNA was used to work out D and trimming. Here the sample has about 470,000 clones; around 79% occur a single time. 13% of the sample is in the top ten clones.

What the work shows at the level of the full study, not this receptor alone: Pairwise subsampling indicated that sequencing depth was expected to affect the degree of clonotype sharing among donors. Because the study included a small number of donors, the genetic and exposure-history diversity represented was limited. Sampling was restricted to blood, and TCR repertoires in tissues likely differ from the TCR repertoires found in blood.

Reading the germline V gene gives CDR1 WSHSY and CDR2 SAAADI. Deletion took 5 bases off V and 2 bases off J, with a span of 9 bases between the germline ends. CDR3 length: 13 amino acids, cysteine to phenylalanine. The kept DNA is CDR3 alone, 39 bases in frame from the first base. Recombination joined TRBV10-2 with TRBJ1-1; there is no confident call for the D gene. This TCR came from a woman in her forties in good health. Some clones in this sample may be carry-over from other donors' samples. The sequencing sample was made of PBMCs. For the CDR3, the sequence is CASSPGVNTEAFF. The DNA reads as follows: TGCGCCAGCAGTCCCGGGGTAAACACTGAAGCTTTCTTT.